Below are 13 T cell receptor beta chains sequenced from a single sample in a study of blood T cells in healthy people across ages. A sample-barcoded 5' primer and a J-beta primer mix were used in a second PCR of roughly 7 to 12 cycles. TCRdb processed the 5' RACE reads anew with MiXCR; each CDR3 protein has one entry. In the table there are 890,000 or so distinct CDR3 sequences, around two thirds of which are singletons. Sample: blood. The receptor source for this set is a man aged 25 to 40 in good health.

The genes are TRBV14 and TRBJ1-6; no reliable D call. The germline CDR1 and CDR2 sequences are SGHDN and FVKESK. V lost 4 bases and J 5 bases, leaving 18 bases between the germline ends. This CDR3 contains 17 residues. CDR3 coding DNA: TGTGCCAGCAGCCTAAGCAAGTTCCCGAGACATAATTCACCCCTCCACTTT. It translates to CASSLSKFPRHNSPLHF. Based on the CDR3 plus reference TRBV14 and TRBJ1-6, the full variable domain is EAGVTQFPSHSVIEKGQTVTLRCDPISGHDNLYWYRRVMGKEIKFLLHFVKESKQDESGMPNNRFLAERTGGTYSTLKVQPAELEDSGVYFCASSLSKFPRHNSPLHFGNGTRLTVT.

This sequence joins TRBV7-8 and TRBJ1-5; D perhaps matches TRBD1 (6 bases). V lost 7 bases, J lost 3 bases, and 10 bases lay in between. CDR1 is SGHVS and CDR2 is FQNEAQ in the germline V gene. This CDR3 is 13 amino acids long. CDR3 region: CASMAGANQPQHF. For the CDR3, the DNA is TGTGCCAGCATGGCAGGGGCCAATCAGCCCCAGCATTTT.

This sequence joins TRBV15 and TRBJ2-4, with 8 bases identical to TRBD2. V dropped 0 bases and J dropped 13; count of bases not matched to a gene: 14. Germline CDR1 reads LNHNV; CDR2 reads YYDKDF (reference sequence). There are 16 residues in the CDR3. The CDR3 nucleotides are TGTGCCACCAGCAGAGATGGGGCGGGGGGCCACCTTTCGCAGTACTTC. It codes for CATSRDGAGGHLSQYF.

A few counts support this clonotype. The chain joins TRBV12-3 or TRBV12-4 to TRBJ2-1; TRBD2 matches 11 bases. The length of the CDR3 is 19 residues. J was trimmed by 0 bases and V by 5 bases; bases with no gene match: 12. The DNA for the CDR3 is TGTGCCAGCAGTACCCAACTAGCGGGGGCACTGAGCTCCTACAATGAGCAGTTCTTC. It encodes CASSTQLAGALSSYNEQFF.

The CDR3 loop reads CASSSLRGTWRDTEAFF. Here the CDR3 DNA reads TGTGCCAGCAGCTCCCTACGGGGGACTTGGAGGGACACTGAAGCTTTCTTT. The V and J genes are TRBV13 and TRBJ1-1; perhaps TRBD1 as D (5 bases). The length of the CDR3 is 17 residues. Trimming removed 4 bases at V and 3 bases at J, with 21 bases between. Germline V gene data show CDR1 as PRHDT and CDR2 as FYEKMQ (reference sequence).

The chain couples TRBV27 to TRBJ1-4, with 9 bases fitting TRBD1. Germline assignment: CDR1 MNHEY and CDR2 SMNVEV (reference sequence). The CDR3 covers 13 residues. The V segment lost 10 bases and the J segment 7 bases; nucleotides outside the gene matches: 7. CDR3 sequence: CATRGTGSEKLFF. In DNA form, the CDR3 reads TGTGCCACCCGCGGGACAGGGTCTGAAAAACTGTTTTTT.

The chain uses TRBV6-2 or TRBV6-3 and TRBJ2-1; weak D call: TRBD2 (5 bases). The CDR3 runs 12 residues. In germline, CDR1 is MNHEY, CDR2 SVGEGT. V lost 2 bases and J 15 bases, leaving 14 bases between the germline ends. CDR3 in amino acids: CASSYDGRVPFF. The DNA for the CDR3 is TGTGCCAGCAGTTACGATGGGCGGGTTCCGTTCTTC.

The CDR3 nucleotides are TGTGCCAGCAGCGTATTGGGTCGGGGGGGGAACGAGCAGTACTTC. Its translation is CASSVLGRGGNEQYF. The rearrangement joins TRBV9 to TRBJ2-7; the match to TRBD2 covers 8 bases. From germline, CDR1 is SGDLS and CDR2 YYNGEE. V was pared by 1 base and J by 5 bases, with 8 bases of the junction left unmatched. This CDR3 has 15 residues.

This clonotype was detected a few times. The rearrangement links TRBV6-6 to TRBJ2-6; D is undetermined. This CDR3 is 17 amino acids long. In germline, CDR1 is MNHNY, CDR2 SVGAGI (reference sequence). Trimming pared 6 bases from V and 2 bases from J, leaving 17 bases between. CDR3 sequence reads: CASSPLPMGTGANVLTF. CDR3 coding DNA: TGTGCCAGCAGCCCACTCCCGATGGGCACTGGGGCCAACGTCCTGACTTTC.

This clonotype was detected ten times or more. This CDR3 is CASSPATNEKLFF. The CDR3 DNA is TGTGCCAGCAGCCCTGCAACTAATGAAAAACTGTTTTTT. This rearrangement joins TRBV7-9 to TRBJ1-4; no clear D gene. The length of the CDR3 is 13 residues. The V gene's germline CDR1 is SEHNR and CDR2 FQNEAQ (reference sequence). Trimming removed 5 bases from V and 0 bases from J, with 4 bases in between.

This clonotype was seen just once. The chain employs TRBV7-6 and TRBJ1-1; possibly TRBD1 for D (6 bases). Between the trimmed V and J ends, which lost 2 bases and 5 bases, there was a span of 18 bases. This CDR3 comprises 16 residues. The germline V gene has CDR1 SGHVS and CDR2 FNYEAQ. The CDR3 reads CASSLNQQGRGTEAFF. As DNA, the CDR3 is TGTGCCAGCAGCTTAAACCAACAGGGCCGGGGGACTGAAGCTTTCTTT.

CDR3 DNA: TGCAGTGCCGACTTCGCTAGCACAGATACGCAGTATTTT. Amino acids: CSADFASTDTQYF. V and J are TRBV20-1 and TRBJ2-3; D is uncertain. Germline-derived CDR1 and CDR2 are DFQATT and SNEGSKA (reference sequence). This CDR3 comprises 13 residues. Trimming pared 6 bases from V and 0 bases from J, leaving 10 bases between.

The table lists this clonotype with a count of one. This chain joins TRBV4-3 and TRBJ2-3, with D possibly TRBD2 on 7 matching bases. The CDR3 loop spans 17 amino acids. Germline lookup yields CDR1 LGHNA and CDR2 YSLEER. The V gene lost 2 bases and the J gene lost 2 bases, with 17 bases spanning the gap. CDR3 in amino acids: CASSQLTSRDITDTQYF. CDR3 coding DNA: TGCGCCAGCAGCCAACTGACTAGCAGGGACATCACAGATACGCAGTATTTT.